This T cell receptor beta chain was observed in a study of T-cell memory formation after mild COVID-19 (dated by TCRdb to the early 2020s). Background for the entire study: Most TCR sequence clusters were specific to one of the two donors. In two donors, T-cell clones that expanded and contracted after mild COVID-19 were followed by sequencing TCRalpha and TCRbeta repertoires longitudinally. The cohort comprised two young, previously healthy adult volunteers, one female and one male. Overall study outcomes, separate from this receptor: The detection of some responding clones in pre-infection memory suggests that pre-existing cross-reactive memory T cells joined the SARS-CoV-2 response. The study included only a couple of mild cases, and larger cohorts that include severe cases with pre-infection samples were judged to be necessary. SARS-CoV-2 specificity of the second-wave clones peaking on day 37 was not confirmed. From day 15 to 85, contracting clones showed balanced CD4/CD8 phenotypes, whereas a second wave of clones that expanded from day 15 to 37 leaned towards CD4+. Contracting CD4+ clones turned up mainly in the CM and EM memory subsets, whereas EMRA was where CD8+ clones were enriched.

Sequencing was performed on an Illumina NovaSeq 6000. Using 5'RACE with constant-segment primers, TCRalpha and TCRbeta cDNA libraries were constructed, with sample barcodes and unique molecular identifiers added in the process. RNA was extracted from every sample with Trizol reagent. The libraries were amplified in two PCR steps, and the second step added a second sample barcode and Illumina TruSeq adapters. The libraries were sequenced on an Illumina NovaSeq using 2 x 150 bp paired-end reads. Per the authors' processing: Demultiplexing of reads and collapsing into UMI-guided consensus sequences were performed with migec v1.2.7. With mixcr v2.1.11, UMI consensuses were aligned to TRA and TRB V and J templates and assembled into clonotypes. A clonotype was counted as expanded or contracted only when both edgeR and NoisET called the clonotype significant, with the noise models trained on biological replicates. For edgeR calls, a false discovery rate-adjusted p below 0.01 and a log2 fold-change threshold of 1 were applied. As an exploratory analysis of dynamics, max-normalized trajectories of the 1000 most abundant clonotypes were examined by PCA with hierarchical clustering. Each responding clone was given a CD4 or CD8 phenotype based on the CD4+ and CD8+ repertoires, which had been sequenced separately. TCRdb reprocessing: public reads trimmed at Q25 with fastp, clones called with MiXCR, in-frame beta chains kept. Every entry covers one CDR3 protein and lists the most common genes and DNA from its rows. The V and J calls come from TCRdb's annotation, not from the publication. A total of about 500,000 distinct CDR3 sequences appear in this sample, roughly 20% of them only once. The top ten clonotypes cover about 12% of the sample.

Comments on this clonotype: Its antigen is currently not known. No base quality information exists; no much larger clone differs at one position.

Including cysteine and phenylalanine, the CDR3 has 14 amino acids. CDR3 DNA is the only sequence kept; it has 42 bases, read in frame from the first base. The germline V gene gives CDR1 as ENHRY and CDR2 as SYGVKD. Trimming takes 11 bases off V and 5 bases off J; junction bases not matched to a gene: 12. Ficoll-Paque density gradient centrifugation was used to isolate PBMCs. This chain is built from TRBV10-3 and TRBJ1-1; TRBD1 matches 9 bases in the middle. Sample: PBMCs or a T cell subset sorted from them (not recorded which). The TCR comes from an adult woman who had mild COVID-19 (a few samples of this study predate the infection). The sample titles of this study are shuffled in the database, so cell type and time point are left out; the donor was told from shared clones. The DNA is TGTGCCGCGAAGGGAGGGACAGGGTTTACTGAAGCTTTCTTT. Translated, it reads CAAKGGTGFTEAFF.